The rows below give T cell receptor beta chains drawn from one sample of a study of PD-1 blockade in mismatch repair-deficient tumors. Generated by immunoSEQ multiplex PCR, the TCRdb table keeps only in-frame clones and is missing some. The sample contains about 79,000 clones, roughly 80% of which appear only once. The sequencing here drew on peripheral blood, taken 44 weeks after starting pembrolizumab. Every receptor here comes from an adult with mismatch repair-deficient cancer. Both conserved end residues are part of each CDR3. The D gene is left open where the match is weak. Part of the rows lack a size; the others show once, few, many or a class for expanded clones.

clone size	D gene	CDR3 length	V gene	J gene	CDR3 DNA	CDR3 protein
NA	NA	17	TRBV11-3	TRBJ1-4	TGTGCCAGCAGCTGCTCACCCGAGCAGGGAGAGGATGAAAAACTGTTTTTT	CASSCSPEQGEDEKLFF
NA	NA	15	TRBV6-6	TRBJ2-2	TGTGCCAGCAGTAAAAGCGGGTTGGTCACCGGGGAGCTGTTTTTT	CASSKSGLVTGELFF
NA	NA	11	TRBV6-6	TRBJ2-7	TGTGCCAGCAGTTACGCGGACGAGCAGTACTTC	CASSYADEQYF
NA	TRBD2	15	TRBV6-5	TRBJ2-2	TGTGCCAGCAGCTTAGGGACTAGCGGGAGCCGGGAGCTGTTTTTT	CASSLGTSGSRELFF
NA	TRBD2	16	TRBV27	TRBJ2-1	TGTGCCAGCAGTTTCAGCCGGGGCGGGGGGCTTTCTGAGCAGTTCTTC	CASSFSRGGGLSEQFF
NA	TRBD1	17	TRBV2	TRBJ2-3	TGTGCCAGCAGTTGGGACAGGGAGGGCCGCAGCACAGATACGCAGTATTTT	CASSWDREGRSTDTQYF
NA	NA	13	TRBV2	TRBJ1-4	TGTGCCAGCAGGAGGGCAATAGCCGGGAAACTGTTTTTT	CASRRAIAGKLFF
few	NA	17	TRBV10-3	TRBJ1-5	TGTGCCATCAGTGAGGCTTCGGGTCAGCTTACCAATCAGCCCCAGCATTTT	CAISEASGQLTNQPQHF
NA	NA	11	TRBV6-1	TRBJ2-7	TGTGCCAGCAGTTACGCCTACGAGCAGTACTTC	CASSYAYEQYF
NA	TRBD2	14	TRBV11-3	TRBJ2-3	TGTGCCAGCAGCAGAGCGGGAGTCAAAGATACGCAGTATTTT	CASSRAGVKDTQYF
NA	TRBD1	14	TRBV5-1	TRBJ2-7	TGCGCCAGCAGCTTCGACAGGGGGCGGGACGAGCAGTACTTC	CASSFDRGRDEQYF